This T cell receptor beta chain was captured in a study of T cell changes during pregnancy in multiple sclerosis. This CDR3 has 12 residues. Trimming took off 8 bases at V and 3 bases at J, with 8 bases between the two ends. CDR1 is MNHEY and CDR2 is SMNVEV in the germline V gene (reference sequence). Profiling relied on immunoSEQ multiplex PCR, and the TCRdb table lists in-frame clones only, not all of them. The sample carries 70,000 to 90,000 clones, around 90% recorded once. The material sequenced was PBMCs, taken in the first trimester of pregnancy. The TCR was taken from a female donor in good health, serving as a control in a pregnancy study. Some clones in this sample may be carry-over from other donors' samples. The chain recombines TRBV27 with TRBJ1-5; the D is unclear. Here the CDR3 DNA reads TGTGCCAGCGGACTAATCAATCAGCCCCAGCATTTT. Translated, it gives CASGLINQPQHF.